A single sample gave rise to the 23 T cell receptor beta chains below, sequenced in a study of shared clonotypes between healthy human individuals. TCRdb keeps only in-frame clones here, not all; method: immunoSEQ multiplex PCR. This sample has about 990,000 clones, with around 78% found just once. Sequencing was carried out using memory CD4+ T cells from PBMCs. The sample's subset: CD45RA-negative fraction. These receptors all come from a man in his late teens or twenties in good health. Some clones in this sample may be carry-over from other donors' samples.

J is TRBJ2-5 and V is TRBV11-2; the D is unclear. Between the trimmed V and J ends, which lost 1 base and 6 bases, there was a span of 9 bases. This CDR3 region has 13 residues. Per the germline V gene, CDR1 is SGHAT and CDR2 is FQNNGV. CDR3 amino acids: CASSLVDVKTQYF. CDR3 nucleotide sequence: TGTGCCAGCAGCTTAGTCGATGTAAAGACCCAGTACTTC.

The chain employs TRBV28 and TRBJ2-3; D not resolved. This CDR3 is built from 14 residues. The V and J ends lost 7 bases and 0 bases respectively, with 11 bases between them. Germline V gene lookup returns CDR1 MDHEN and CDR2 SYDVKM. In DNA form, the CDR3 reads TGTGCCAGCAAAACCCTAGGGAGCACAGATACGCAGTATTTT. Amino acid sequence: CASKTLGSTDTQYF.

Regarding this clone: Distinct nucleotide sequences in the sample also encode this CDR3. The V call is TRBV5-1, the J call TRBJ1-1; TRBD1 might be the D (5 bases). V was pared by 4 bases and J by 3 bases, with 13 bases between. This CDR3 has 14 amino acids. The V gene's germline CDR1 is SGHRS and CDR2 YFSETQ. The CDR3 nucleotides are TGCGCCAGCAGCCGAGGGACGGGCGACACTGAAGCTTTCTTT. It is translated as CASSRGTGDTEAFF.

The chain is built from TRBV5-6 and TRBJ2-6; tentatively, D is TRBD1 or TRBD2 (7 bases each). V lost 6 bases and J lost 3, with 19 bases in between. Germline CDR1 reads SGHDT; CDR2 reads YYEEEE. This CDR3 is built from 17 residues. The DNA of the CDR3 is TGTGCCAGCACCCTTACCCAGGGGGGGTTTGGGGCCAACGTCCTGACTTTC. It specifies CASTLTQGGFGANVLTF.

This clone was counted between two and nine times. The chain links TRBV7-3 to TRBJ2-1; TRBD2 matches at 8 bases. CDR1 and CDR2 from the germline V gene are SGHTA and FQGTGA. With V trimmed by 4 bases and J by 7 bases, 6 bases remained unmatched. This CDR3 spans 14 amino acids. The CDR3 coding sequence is TGTGCCAGCAGCTCCACTCCGGGAGGGAATGAGCAGTTCTTC. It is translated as CASSSTPGGNEQFF.

The CDR3 nucleotides read TGTGCCAGCAGCCAAGACAGACTTGGCGGGGAGCTGTTTTTT. This sequence encodes CASSQDRLGGELFF. The chain carries TRBV7-3 and TRBJ2-2; tentatively, D is TRBD1 (5 bases). This CDR3 region has 14 residues. Trimming took 5 bases from V and 7 from J, leaving 14 bases between them. Germline loops: CDR1 SGHTA, CDR2 FQGTGA.

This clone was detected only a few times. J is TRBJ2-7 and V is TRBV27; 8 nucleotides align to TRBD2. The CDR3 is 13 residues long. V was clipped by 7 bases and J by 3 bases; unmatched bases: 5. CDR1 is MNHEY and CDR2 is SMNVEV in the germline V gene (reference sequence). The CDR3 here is CASTQAGVYEQYF. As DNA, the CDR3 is TGTGCCAGCACCCAAGCGGGAGTCTACGAGCAGTACTTC.

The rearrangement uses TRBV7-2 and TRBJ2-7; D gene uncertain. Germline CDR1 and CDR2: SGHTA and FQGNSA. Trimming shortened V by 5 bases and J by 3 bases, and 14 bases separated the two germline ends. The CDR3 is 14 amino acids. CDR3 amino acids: CASSLTRSSYEQYF. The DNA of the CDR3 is TGTGCCAGCAGCCTTACCCGATCCAGCTACGAGCAGTACTTC. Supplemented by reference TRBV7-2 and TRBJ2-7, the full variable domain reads GAGVSQSPSNKVTEKGKDVELRCDPISGHTALYWYRQSLGQGLEFLIYFQGNSAPDKSGLPSDRFSAERTGGSVSTLTIQRTQQEDSAVYLCASSLTRSSYEQYFGPGTRLTVT.

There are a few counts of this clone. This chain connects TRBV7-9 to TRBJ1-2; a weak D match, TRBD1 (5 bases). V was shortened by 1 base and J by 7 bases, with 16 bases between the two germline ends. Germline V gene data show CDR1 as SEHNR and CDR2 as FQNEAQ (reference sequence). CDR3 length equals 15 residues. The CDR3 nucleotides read TGTGCCAGCAGCTTAGTCGGCTTGGCAGGGTTTGGCTACACCTTC. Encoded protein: CASSLVGLAGFGYTF.

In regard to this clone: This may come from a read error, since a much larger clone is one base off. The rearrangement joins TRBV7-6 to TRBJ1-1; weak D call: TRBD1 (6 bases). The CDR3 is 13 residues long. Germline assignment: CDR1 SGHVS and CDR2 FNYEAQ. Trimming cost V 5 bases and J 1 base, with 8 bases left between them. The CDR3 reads CASSRRGNTEAFF. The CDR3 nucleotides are TGTGCCAGCAGCCGCAGGGGGAACACTGAAGCTTTCTTT.

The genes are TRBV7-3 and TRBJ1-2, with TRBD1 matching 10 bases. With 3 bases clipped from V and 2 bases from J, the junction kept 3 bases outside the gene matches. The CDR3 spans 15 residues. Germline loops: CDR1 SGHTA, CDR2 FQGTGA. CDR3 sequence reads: CASSFTGQGNYGYTF. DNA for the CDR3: TGTGCCAGCAGCTTCACGGGACAGGGGAACTATGGCTACACCTTC.

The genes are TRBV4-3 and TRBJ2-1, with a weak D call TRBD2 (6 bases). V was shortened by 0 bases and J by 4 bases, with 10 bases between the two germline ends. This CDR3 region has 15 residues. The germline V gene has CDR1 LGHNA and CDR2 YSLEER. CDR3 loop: CASSQEASEYNEQFF. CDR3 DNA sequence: TGCGCCAGCAGCCAAGAGGCTAGCGAGTACAATGAGCAGTTCTTC.

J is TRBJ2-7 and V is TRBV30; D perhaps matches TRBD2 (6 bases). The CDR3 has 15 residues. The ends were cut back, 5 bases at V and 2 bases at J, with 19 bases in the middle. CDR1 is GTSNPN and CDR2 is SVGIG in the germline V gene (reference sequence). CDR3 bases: TGTGCCTGGTCGTTCGGGACTCCCGCAACCTACGAGCAGTACTTC. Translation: CAWSFGTPATYEQYF.

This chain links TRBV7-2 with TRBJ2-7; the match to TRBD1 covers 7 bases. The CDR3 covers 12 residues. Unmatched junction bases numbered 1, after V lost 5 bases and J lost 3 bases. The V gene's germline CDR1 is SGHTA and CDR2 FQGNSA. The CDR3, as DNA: TGTGCCAGCAGCCCAGGGGGCTACGAGCAGTACTTC. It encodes CASSPGGYEQYF. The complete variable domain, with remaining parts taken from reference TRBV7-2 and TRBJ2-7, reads GAGVSQSPSNKVTEKGKDVELRCDPISGHTALYWYRQSLGQGLEFLIYFQGNSAPDKSGLPSDRFSAERTGGSVSTLTIQRTQQEDSAVYLCASSPGGYEQYFGPGTRLTVT.

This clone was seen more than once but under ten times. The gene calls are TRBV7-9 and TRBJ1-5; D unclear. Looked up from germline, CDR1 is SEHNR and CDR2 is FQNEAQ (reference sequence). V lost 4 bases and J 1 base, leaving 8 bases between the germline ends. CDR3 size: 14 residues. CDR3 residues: CASSSERSNQPQHF. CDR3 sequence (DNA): TGTGCCAGCAGCTCCGAAAGGAGCAATCAGCCCCAGCATTTT. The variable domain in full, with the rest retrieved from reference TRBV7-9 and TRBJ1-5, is DTGVSQNPRHKITKRGQNVTFRCDPISEHNRLYWYRQTLGQGPEFLTYFQNEAQLEKSRLLSDRFSAERPKGSFSTLEIQRTEQGDSAMYLCASSSERSNQPQHFGDGTRLSIL.

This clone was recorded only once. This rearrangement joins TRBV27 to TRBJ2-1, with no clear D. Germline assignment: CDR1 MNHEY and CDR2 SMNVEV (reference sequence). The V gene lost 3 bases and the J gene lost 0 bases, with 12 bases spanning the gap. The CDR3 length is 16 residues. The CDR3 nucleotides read TGTGCCAGCAGTTTCGTGACGGGTACCTCCTACAATGAGCAGTTCTTC. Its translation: CASSFVTGTSYNEQFF.

CDR3 region: CASSPPPGWSYEQYF. CDR3 sequence (DNA): TGTGCCAGCAGCCCCCCTCCGGGGTGGTCCTACGAGCAGTACTTC. V and J are TRBV11-2 and TRBJ2-7; D might be TRBD2 (5 bases). Trimming cost V 5 bases and J 1 base, with 15 bases left between them. Germline loops: CDR1 SGHAT, CDR2 FQNNGV. This CDR3 is built from 15 residues.

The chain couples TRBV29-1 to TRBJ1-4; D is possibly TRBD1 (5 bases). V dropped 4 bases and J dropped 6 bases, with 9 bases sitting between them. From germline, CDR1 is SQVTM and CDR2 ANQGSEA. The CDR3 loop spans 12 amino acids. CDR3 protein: CSVGGVDEKLFF. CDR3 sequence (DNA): TGCAGCGTTGGGGGGGTGGATGAAAAACTGTTTTTT.

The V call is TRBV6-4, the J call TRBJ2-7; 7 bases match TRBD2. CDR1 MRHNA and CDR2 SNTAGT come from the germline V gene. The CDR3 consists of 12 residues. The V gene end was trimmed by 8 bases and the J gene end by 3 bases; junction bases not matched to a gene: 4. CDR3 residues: CASGRVLYEQYF. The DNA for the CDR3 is TGTGCCAGCGGGAGGGTTCTCTACGAGCAGTACTTC.

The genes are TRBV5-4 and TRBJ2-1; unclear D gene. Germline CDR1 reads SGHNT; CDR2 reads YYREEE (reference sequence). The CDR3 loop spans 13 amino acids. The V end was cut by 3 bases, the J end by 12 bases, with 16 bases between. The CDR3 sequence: CASSSVESSVQFF. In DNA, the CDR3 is TGTGCCAGCAGCTCCGTAGAGTCCAGTGTGCAGTTCTTC.

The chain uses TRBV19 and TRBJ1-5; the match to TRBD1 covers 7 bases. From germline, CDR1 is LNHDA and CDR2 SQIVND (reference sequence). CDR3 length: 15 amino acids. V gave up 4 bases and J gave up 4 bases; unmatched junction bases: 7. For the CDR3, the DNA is TGTGCCAGTAGTACCTTTCGGGACAGTAATCAGCCCCAGCATTTT. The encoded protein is CASSTFRDSNQPQHF. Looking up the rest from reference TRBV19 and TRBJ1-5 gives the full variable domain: DGGITQSPKYLFRKEGQNVTLSCEQNLNHDAMYWYRQDPGQGLRLIYYSQIVNDFQKGDIAEGYSVSREKKESFPLTVTSAQKNPTAFYLCASSTFRDSNQPQHFGDGTRLSIL.

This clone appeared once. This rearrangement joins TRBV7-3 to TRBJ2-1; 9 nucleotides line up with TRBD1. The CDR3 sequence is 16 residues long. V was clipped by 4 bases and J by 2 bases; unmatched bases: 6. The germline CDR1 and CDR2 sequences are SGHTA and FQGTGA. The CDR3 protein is CASSSGTGRTYNEQFF. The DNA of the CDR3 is TGTGCCAGCAGCTCGGGGACAGGGCGGACCTACAATGAGCAGTTCTTC.

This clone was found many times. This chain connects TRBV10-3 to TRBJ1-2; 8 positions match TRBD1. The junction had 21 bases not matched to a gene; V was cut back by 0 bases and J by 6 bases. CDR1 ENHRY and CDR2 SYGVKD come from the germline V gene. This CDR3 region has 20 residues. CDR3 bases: TGTGCCATCAGTGAGTCTTTTTTAGGGACAGGAGATAGAGGTGGCCATGGCTACACCTTC. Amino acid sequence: CAISESFLGTGDRGGHGYTF.